Here is one TCR beta chain with its context. Time point indicated: persistent/refractory GD, antithyroid drugs over 5 years with positive TRAb. Isolated PBMC RNA provided the starting material for the TCR library. V dropped 5 bases and J dropped 4; count of bases not matched to a gene: 6. The V gene's germline CDR1 is MNHNS and CDR2 SASEGT. This CDR3 has 15 residues. This record belongs to a study of regulatory T cells in long-lasting Graves disease. Sequencing libraries for TCR beta were prepared with iRepertoire HTBI primers and Arm-PCR of CDR3 regions. TCRdb reprocessed the multiplex PCR reads via MiXCR and lists one record per CDR3 protein. Of under 450,000 distinct CDR3 sequences listed, 20% to 25% are singletons.

Sequenced here: peripheral blood mononuclear cells (PBMCs), sampled when the disease was refractory, from a patient treated with antithyroid drugs. The J gene is TRBJ1-2, the V gene TRBV6-1; 11 nucleotides line up with TRBD1. This clonotype was sampled from a woman in her thirties or forties with Graves disease. The CDR3 loop reads CASSPRGTGGYGYTF. The CDR3 DNA reads as TGTGCCAGCAGTCCAAGAGGGACAGGGGGCTATGGCTACACCTTC.